One sample yielded the 31 T cell receptor beta chains listed below, sequenced in a study of blood T cell repertoires in COVID-19. This table comes from immunoSEQ multiplex PCR, and its TCRdb copy is limited to in-frame clones, with some not included. The sample contains tens of thousands of clones, approximately 89% of which appear only once. Sequencing input: peripheral blood. These receptors originate from a man aged 50 or older with acute or convalescent COVID-19.

The chain employs TRBV27 and TRBJ2-7; 7 bases map to TRBD2. CDR3 length equals 16 residues. Germline values: CDR1 MNHEY, CDR2 SMNVEV (reference sequence). The trim removed 3 bases at V and 6 bases at J, leaving 14 bases unmatched. The CDR3 region is CASSFAVAGAMGEQYF. CDR3 in DNA: TGTGCCAGCAGTTTTGCGGTCGCGGGAGCGATGGGCGAGCAGTACTTC.

This chain connects TRBV4-3 to TRBJ1-1; possible D gene TRBD1, 6 bases. Trimming pared 2 bases from V and 5 bases from J, leaving 9 bases between. Germline CDR1 and CDR2: LGHNA and YSLEER. The CDR3 is made up of 13 amino acids. CDR3 protein: CASSQKQGTEAFF. In DNA, the CDR3 is TGCGCCAGCAGCCAAAAACAGGGAACTGAAGCTTTCTTT.

This clone was observed a handful of times. This sequence joins TRBV19 and TRBJ1-2; D is unclear. Germline CDR1 and CDR2: LNHDA and SQIVND (reference sequence). The CDR3 totals 14 residues. Trimming removed 3 bases at V and 5 bases at J, with 13 bases between. This chain's CDR3 is CASSIGPLGYGYTF. The CDR3 coding sequence is TGTGCCAGTAGTATTGGGCCCCTTGGGTATGGCTACACCTTC.

The V gene is TRBV25-1, the J gene TRBJ2-1; TRBD2 might be the D (5 bases). Germline-derived CDR1 and CDR2 are MGHDK and SYGVNS. The CDR3 runs 15 residues. Deletions cut 3 bases from V and 6 bases from J, with 15 bases between. The CDR3 sequence is CASSDSGKSGNEQFF. The CDR3 bases are TGTGCCAGCAGTGACTCGGGGAAGAGTGGCAATGAGCAGTTCTTC.

The J gene is TRBJ2-1, the V gene TRBV4-1, with TRBD2 matching 7 bases. CDR1 and CDR2 (germline): MGHRA, YSYEKL. The CDR3 runs 15 residues. J was trimmed by 8 bases and V by 0 bases; bases with no gene match: 7. CDR3 residues: CASSQERRLADEQFF. For the CDR3, the DNA is TGCGCCAGCAGCCAAGAGAGGCGGCTAGCGGATGAGCAGTTCTTC.

The CDR3 sequence: CASSEIAAGGAEQYF. In DNA form, the CDR3 reads TGTGCCAGCAGTGAAATCGCCGCAGGGGGCGCCGAGCAGTACTTC. The J gene is TRBJ2-7, the V gene TRBV2, with 8 bases lining up with TRBD1. The length of the CDR3 is 15 residues. Per germline, CDR1 SNHLY and CDR2 FYNNEI. Trimming took 2 bases from V and 6 from J; bases not matched to a gene: 9.

This sequence joins TRBV19 and TRBJ1-1; D call uncertain. Germline values: CDR1 LNHDA, CDR2 SQIVND (reference sequence). This CDR3 contains 15 residues. With 10 bases removed from V and 5 bases from J, the gap between germline ends came to 23 bases. The CDR3 spells CATFLGREGGTEAFF. The CDR3 nucleotides are TGTGCCACTTTCCTTGGTCGGGAGGGAGGTACTGAAGCTTTCTTT.

This chain uses TRBV7-9 with TRBJ2-1; 11 nucleotides align to TRBD2. Germline lookup yields CDR1 SEHNR and CDR2 FQNEAQ (reference sequence). With 3 bases clipped from V and 6 bases from J, the junction kept 10 bases outside the gene matches. The CDR3 length is 17 residues. The CDR3: CASSFSGRGSGLNEQFF. Written as DNA, the CDR3 is TGTGCCAGCAGCTTTAGCGGGAGGGGATCGGGACTCAATGAGCAGTTCTTC.

The rearrangement joins TRBV7-9 to TRBJ2-1, with 11 positions matching TRBD2. The CDR3 consists of 15 residues. The germline V gene encodes CDR1 SEHNR and CDR2 FQNEAQ (reference sequence). V shed 4 bases, J shed 7 bases, and the junction held 6 bases outside the gene matches. The DNA for the CDR3 is TGTGCCAGCAGCTCTAGCGGGGGGAAGAAGAATGAGCAGTTCTTC. Translation: CASSSSGGKKNEQFF.

The rearrangement uses TRBV5-6 and TRBJ2-1; 8 positions agree with TRBD2. Germline V gene sequence: CDR1 SGHDT, CDR2 YYEEEE. This CDR3 is built from 16 residues. After removal of 3 bases from V and 7 bases from J, the junction contained 12 bases not matched to a gene. CDR3 DNA sequence: TGTGCCAGCAGCTATCCCCCCGTAGCGGGGCCAAATGAGCAGTTCTTC. Its translation is CASSYPPVAGPNEQFF.

This clone was detected once. This sequence joins TRBV6-2 or TRBV6-3 and TRBJ1-5; D is unclear. Germline CDR1 and CDR2: MNHEY and SVGEGT. The CDR3 extends over 14 amino acids. V was cut by 2 bases and J by 4 bases, with 9 bases left in between. CDR3 sequence: CASSYRQMNQPQHF. The CDR3 DNA follows: TGTGCCAGCAGTTACCGACAAATGAATCAGCCCCAGCATTTT.

The sample holds one count of this clone. The chain is built from TRBV7-2 and TRBJ2-2; 8 bases fit TRBD1. V lost 5 bases to trimming and J lost 4 bases; unmatched junction nucleotides: 9. CDR3 length: 16 residues. Germline V gene data show CDR1 as SGHTA and CDR2 as FQGNSA. CDR3 DNA: TGTGCCAGCAGCGAGCAGGGGGCGCTTGGCACCGGGGAGCTGTTTTTT. Its protein product is CASSEQGALGTGELFF.

CDR3 protein: CASKLASSQETQYF. The CDR3 DNA follows: TGTGCCAGCAAACTAGCTTCCTCGCAAGAGACCCAGTACTTC. The chain employs TRBV2 and TRBJ2-5, with TRBD2 as a possible D gene (6 bases). The CDR3 totals 14 residues. Trimming took off 7 bases at V and 2 bases at J, with 14 bases between the two ends. Germline CDR1 SNHLY, CDR2 FYNNEI. Full variable domain (outside the CDR3, taken from reference TRBV2 and TRBJ2-5): EPEVTQTPSHQVTQMGQEVILRCVPISNHLYFYWYRQILGQKVEFLVSFYNNEISEKSEIFDDQFSVERPDGSNFTLKIRSTKLEDSAMYFCASKLASSQETQYFGPGTRLLVL.

The chain couples TRBV7-9 to TRBJ2-3; weak D call: TRBD1 (6 bases). Germline values: CDR1 SEHNR, CDR2 FQNEAQ (reference sequence). CDR3 length equals 15 residues. The V and J ends lost 3 bases and 2 bases respectively, with 12 bases between them. The CDR3 region has the DNA TGTGCCAGCAGCTTGAATGCAGGGGTCACAGATACGCAGTATTTT. It codes for CASSLNAGVTDTQYF.

The J gene is TRBJ2-7, the V gene TRBV7-2; TRBD1 is a possible D gene (6 bases). The CDR3 sequence is 15 residues long. Trimming cost V 1 base and J 4 bases, with 14 bases left between them. Germline lookup yields CDR1 SGHTA and CDR2 FQGNSA. The CDR3 DNA is TGTGCCAGCAGCTTAGGGGGCAGGGGATGGTACGAGCAGTACTTC. Its translation is CASSLGGRGWYEQYF.

V and J are TRBV4-2 and TRBJ2-3, with a possible D match to TRBD2 (5 bases). With 1 base removed from V and 1 base from J, the gap between germline ends came to 9 bases. This CDR3 is 15 amino acids long. The germline V gene has CDR1 LGHNA and CDR2 YNFKEQ. The CDR3 DNA follows: TGTGCCAGCAGCCAAGCCCTGGAGGGCACAGATACGCAGTATTTT. It is translated as CASSQALEGTDTQYF.

V is TRBV28 and J is TRBJ1-5; no firm D call. Looked up from germline, CDR1 is MDHEN and CDR2 is SYDVKM. Trimming cost V 9 bases and J 0 bases, with 6 bases left between them. The CDR3 runs to 12 residues. The CDR3 coding sequence is TGTGCCAGTGGGCTTAGCAATCAGCCCCAGCATTTT. As protein: CASGLSNQPQHF.

This chain uses TRBV19 with TRBJ1-2; 7 bases map to TRBD1. Unmatched junction bases numbered 10, after V lost 10 bases and J lost 5 bases. Germline V lookup: CDR1 LNHDA, CDR2 SQIVND (reference sequence). This CDR3 comprises 13 residues. CDR3 protein: CATEPTGRYGYTF. CDR3 nucleotides: TGTGCCACTGAGCCGACAGGGAGGTATGGCTACACCTTC.

The chain employs TRBV6-6 and TRBJ2-2; 9 positions match TRBD1. Trimming removed 5 bases from V and 5 bases from J; junction bases left unmatched: 18. The CDR3 loop spans 19 amino acids. The germline V gene encodes CDR1 MNHNY and CDR2 SVGAGI (reference sequence). CDR3 protein: CASSRNNGQGPTTTGELFF. The CDR3 nucleotides are TGTGCCAGCAGTCGGAATAATGGACAGGGGCCTACAACGACCGGGGAGCTGTTTTTT.

The chain carries TRBV10-3 and TRBJ2-1, with D possibly matching TRBD2 (6 bases). Trimming took off 0 bases at V and 7 bases at J, with 19 bases between the two ends. Looked up from germline, CDR1 is ENHRY and CDR2 is SYGVKD. The CDR3 has 17 amino acids. The CDR3 DNA reads TGTGCCATCAGTGAGTCTACTAGCTCCATGTCGGGGAATGAGCAGTTCTTC. It yields the protein CAISESTSSMSGNEQFF.

The genes are TRBV4-1 and TRBJ2-7; possibly TRBD1 for D (6 bases). V shed 7 bases and J shed 6 bases, with 25 bases lying between them. This CDR3 has 16 amino acids. Looked up from germline, CDR1 is MGHRA and CDR2 is YSYEKL. The CDR3 protein is CASKTGMAGDFSEQYF. Here the CDR3 DNA reads TGCGCCAGCAAAACTGGGATGGCAGGGGATTTCTCCGAGCAGTACTTC.

The chain employs TRBV18 and TRBJ1-6; 9 positions match TRBD1. Germline CDR1 is KGHSH and CDR2 is LQKENI. The CDR3 has 15 residues. Trimming took 3 bases from V and 9 from J; bases not matched to a gene: 6. CDR3 protein: CASSPRTGDGSPLHF. Written as DNA, the CDR3 is TGTGCCAGCTCACCCCGGACAGGGGACGGTTCACCCCTCCACTTT.

V and J are TRBV25-1 and TRBJ1-5, with 7 bases matching TRBD1. V lost 10 bases and J lost 3; bases outside the gene matches: 9. From germline, CDR1 is MGHDK and CDR2 SYGVNS. The CDR3 consists of 14 residues. This chain's CDR3 is CANRTGGNNQPQHF. CDR3 coding DNA: TGTGCCAACCGGACAGGCGGGAACAATCAGCCCCAGCATTTT.

The rearrangement links TRBV18 to TRBJ1-5, with 10 bases lining up with TRBD1. CDR1 is KGHSH and CDR2 is LQKENI in the germline V gene. Unmatched junction bases numbered 6, after V lost 3 bases and J lost 7 bases. The CDR3 consists of 15 residues. CDR3 in DNA: TGTGCCAGCTCACCGGGGACAGGGGTCGGGCAGCCCCAGCATTTT. Residues: CASSPGTGVGQPQHF.

The rearrangement joins TRBV3-1 (or the pseudogene TRBV3-2) to TRBJ1-3; tentatively, D is TRBD1 (6 bases). Trimming removed 8 bases at V and 3 bases at J, with 17 bases between. The V gene's germline CDR1 is LGHDT and CDR2 YNNKEL (reference sequence). The CDR3 has 15 residues. Here the CDR3 reads CASGEIRGVGNTIYF. CDR3 coding DNA: TGTGCCAGCGGGGAGATCAGGGGAGTTGGAAACACCATATATTTT.

The chain employs TRBV9 and TRBJ2-1; weak D call: TRBD2 (6 bases). V lost 0 bases and J lost 7, with 11 bases in between. The CDR3 runs to 14 residues. Per the germline V gene, CDR1 is SGDLS and CDR2 is YYNGEE. CDR3 residues: CASSVASGGNEQFF. CDR3 nucleotides: TGTGCCAGCAGCGTAGCCTCTGGGGGGAATGAGCAGTTCTTC.

This sequence joins TRBV5-4 and TRBJ2-1; D uncertain. Germline V lookup: CDR1 SGHNT, CDR2 YYREEE (reference sequence). Trimming removed 4 bases at V and 6 bases at J, with 11 bases between. The length of the CDR3 is 13 residues. In DNA, the CDR3 is TGTGCCAGCAGCCCCCCCGGCGGCAATGAGCAGTTCTTC. Translating gives CASSPPGGNEQFF.

This clone was picked up a small number of times. This chain connects TRBV2 to TRBJ2-7, with 9 bases lining up with TRBD1. This CDR3 contains 14 residues. J was trimmed by 4 bases and V by 1 base; bases with no gene match: 2. Germline values: CDR1 SNHLY, CDR2 FYNNEI. The CDR3 protein is CASSEGTGVYEQYF. The CDR3, as DNA: TGTGCCAGCAGTGAAGGGACAGGGGTATACGAGCAGTACTTC.

A note on this clone: Other DNA sequences of this sample code for an identical CDR3. The rearrangement links TRBV19 to TRBJ1-2, with D possibly TRBD1 on 5 matching bases. CDR1 and CDR2 from the germline V gene are LNHDA and SQIVND (reference sequence). The CDR3 sequence is 13 residues long. The CDR3, as DNA: TGTGCTAGTTCCCTGACGGACAAGGGTGGCTACACCTTC. Amino acid sequence: CASSLTDKGGYTF.

This clone was picked up one time. J is TRBJ2-3 and V is TRBV19; possibly TRBD2 for D (6 bases). The germline V and J ends were trimmed by 7 bases and 8 bases, with 19 bases remaining between them. Per the germline V gene, CDR1 is LNHDA and CDR2 is SQIVND (reference sequence). The CDR3 extends over 14 amino acids. CDR3 loop: CASNPTRAGGTQYF. The CDR3 DNA follows: TGTGCCAGTAACCCGACTAGGGCTGGCGGTACGCAGTATTTT.

The chain uses TRBV2 and TRBJ2-6, with D tentatively TRBD2 (5 bases). The CDR3 is 14 residues long. The V and J ends lost 6 bases and 2 bases respectively, with 8 bases between them. The V gene's germline CDR1 is SNHLY and CDR2 FYNNEI. The CDR3 nucleotides are TGTGCCAGCAGCCAGCGGACTGGGGCCAACGTCCTGACTTTC. This codes for CASSQRTGANVLTF.